What follows are 22 T cell receptor beta chains derived from one specimen sequenced in a study of control samples from healthy donors and cancer patients. Sequencing was performed with immunoSEQ multiplex PCR; in TCRdb, only in-frame clones are kept and a portion is missing. The table includes approximately 150,000 clones, approximately 92% detected once. Sequencing was carried out using blood. The receptors originated from a man aged 30-40 years in good health.

The chain couples TRBV12-5 to TRBJ1-3; D is ambiguous. CDR1 is LGHNT and CDR2 is FRNRAP in the germline V gene. This CDR3 contains 13 residues. V was shortened by 5 bases and J by 0 bases, with 5 bases between the two germline ends. This CDR3 is CASGRPSGNTIYF. In DNA form, the CDR3 reads TGTGCTAGTGGTCGTCCCTCTGGAAACACCATATATTTT.

This clone came up once. The chain carries TRBV11-2 and TRBJ1-1; D is unclear. The CDR3 is made up of 11 amino acids. The germline V and J ends were trimmed by 7 bases and 6 bases, with 9 bases remaining between them. Germline loops: CDR1 SGHAT, CDR2 FQNNGV. CDR3: CASTPGAEAFF. For the CDR3, the DNA is TGTGCCAGCACCCCCGGGGCTGAAGCTTTCTTT. Complete variable domain (other parts from reference TRBV11-2 and TRBJ1-1): EAGVAQSPRYKIIEKRQSVAFWCNPISGHATLYWYQQILGQGPKLLIQFQNNGVVDDSQLPKDRFSAERLKGVDSTLKIQPAKLEDSAVYLCASTPGAEAFFGQGTRLTVV.

V gene TRBV5-1 combines with J gene TRBJ1-2; no firm D call. Per germline, CDR1 SGHRS and CDR2 YFSETQ. The CDR3 consists of 15 residues. V was shortened by 4 bases and J by 8 bases, with 21 bases between the two germline ends. The CDR3 protein is CASSRDPGGLEGYTF. DNA for the CDR3: TGCGCCAGCAGCCGAGACCCCGGTGGCCTGGAGGGCTACACCTTC.

This clone was found once. The gene calls are TRBV10-2 and TRBJ2-5, with TRBD2 as a possible D gene (5 bases). V dropped 1 base and J dropped 6 bases, with 18 bases sitting between them. The CDR3 length is 16 residues. The germline V gene has CDR1 WSHSY and CDR2 SAAADI. The CDR3 DNA reads TGCGCCAGCAGTGAGTTCAAAATCGACCGGGAACAGACCCAGTACTTC. This codes for CASSEFKIDREQTQYF.

In its sample, this clone was seen a few times. The chain uses TRBV6-1 and TRBJ1-5; weak D call: TRBD1 (5 bases). Trimming removed 5 bases from V and 4 bases from J, with 9 bases in between. Germline lookup yields CDR1 MNHNS and CDR2 SASEGT. The CDR3 loop spans 13 amino acids. CDR3 residues: CASSYGGNQPQHF. The CDR3 nucleotides read TGTGCCAGCAGTTATGGGGGTAATCAGCCCCAGCATTTT.

The chain carries TRBV5-1 and TRBJ2-7; D might be TRBD1 (6 bases). CDR1 is SGHRS, CDR2 YFSETQ, per germline. Trimming shortened V by 4 bases and J by 0 bases, and 11 bases separated the two germline ends. The CDR3 extends over 14 amino acids. The DNA for the CDR3 is TGCGCCAGCAGCACGGACAGATACTCCTACGAGCAGTACTTC. Its protein is CASSTDRYSYEQYF.

The chain couples TRBV7-2 to TRBJ1-5; TRBD1 matches 8 bases. In germline, CDR1 is SGHTA, CDR2 FQGNSA. V trimming: 5 bases; J trimming: 1 base; junction bases outside the gene matches: 4. There are 15 residues in the CDR3. CDR3 loop: CASSLDRGSNQPQHF. CDR3 nucleotides: TGTGCCAGCAGCCTAGACAGGGGAAGCAATCAGCCCCAGCATTTT.

The rearrangement links TRBV7-8 to TRBJ1-5; a possible D gene is TRBD1 (5 bases). The CDR3 loop spans 15 amino acids. Germline CDR1 and CDR2: SGHVS and FQNEAQ. The V end was cut by 1 base, the J end by 0 bases, with 7 bases between. Here the CDR3 reads CASSLGQTSNQPQHF. The CDR3 nucleotides are TGTGCCAGCAGCTTAGGACAGACTAGCAATCAGCCCCAGCATTTT.

The chain recombines TRBV24-1 with TRBJ1-2; D is uncertain. The V end lost 1 base, the J end lost 3 bases, and 8 bases lay between the germline ends. This CDR3 region has 14 residues. The germline V gene has CDR1 KGHDR and CDR2 SFDVKD. The DNA of the CDR3 is TGTGCCACCAGTGATTTAGGACGGGACTATGGCTACACCTTC. Its translation is CATSDLGRDYGYTF.

The count of this clone is one. The chain carries TRBV28 and TRBJ1-5; a possible D gene is TRBD1 (5 bases). CDR3 length: 12 residues. Between the trimmed V and J ends, which lost 8 bases and 5 bases, there was a span of 10 bases. Looked up from germline, CDR1 is MDHEN and CDR2 is SYDVKM. The CDR3 here is CASGGGYQPQHF. The CDR3 DNA follows: TGTGCCAGCGGGGGGGGTTATCAGCCCCAGCATTTT. The full variable domain, with the rest looked up from reference TRBV28 and TRBJ1-5, is DVKVTQSSRYLVKRTGEKVFLECVQDMDHENMFWYRQDPGLGLRLIYFSYDVKMKEKGDIPEGYSVSREKKERFSLILESASTNQTSMYLCASGGGYQPQHFGDGTRLSIL.

The V and J genes are TRBV7-2 and TRBJ2-3; 11 bases match TRBD2. Unmatched junction bases numbered 5, after V lost 1 base and J lost 2 bases. Germline CDR1 reads SGHTA; CDR2 reads FQGNSA. CDR3 size: 17 residues. CDR3 sequence reads: CASSLELAGGYTDTQYF. The CDR3 DNA reads TGTGCCAGCAGCTTAGAGCTAGCGGGGGGTTACACAGATACGCAGTATTTT.

In DNA, the CDR3 is TGTGCCAGCGCAGCAGGCCGGGGTCAGCCCCAGCATTTT. It encodes CASAAGRGQPQHF. The V call is TRBV28, the J call TRBJ1-5, with D hard to call. V was cut by 8 bases and J by 6 bases, with 14 bases left in between. Per germline, CDR1 MDHEN and CDR2 SYDVKM. This CDR3 region has 13 residues.

The rearrangement uses TRBV30 and TRBJ1-1; D perhaps matches TRBD1 (6 bases). V was pared by 5 bases and J by 5 bases, with 12 bases between. The CDR3 totals 12 residues. Per the germline V gene, CDR1 is GTSNPN and CDR2 is SVGIG (reference sequence). CDR3 sequence (DNA): TGTGCCTGGGGTAGGGGGTATACTGAAGCTTTCTTT. It is translated as CAWGRGYTEAFF.

The chain has TRBV9 and TRBJ1-2; unclear D gene. V was shortened by 0 bases and J by 8 bases, with 14 bases between the two germline ends. The CDR3 is 14 residues long. CDR1 is SGDLS and CDR2 is YYNGEE in the germline V gene. CDR3 sequence (DNA): TGTGCCAGCAGCGTAGCTGGGCCCCAAGGAGGCTACACCTTC. Protein sequence: CASSVAGPQGGYTF.

This chain's CDR3 is CASSHGTTNEKLFF. Here the CDR3 DNA reads TGTGCCAGCAGCCATGGGACGACTAATGAAAAACTGTTTTTT. The chain has TRBV3-1 (or the pseudogene TRBV3-2) and TRBJ1-4, with D possibly matching TRBD1 (5 bases). The CDR3 runs 14 residues. V was trimmed by 3 bases and J by 2 bases, leaving 7 bases between them. The V gene's germline CDR1 is LGHDT and CDR2 YNNKEL (reference sequence).

The count of this clone is one. V and J are TRBV9 and TRBJ1-3; TRBD1 matches at 7 bases. V shed 4 bases and J 2 bases; nucleotides not matched to a gene: 3. The germline CDR1 and CDR2 sequences are SGDLS and YYNGEE. There are 14 residues in the CDR3. The CDR3 sequence is CASSLTGAGNTIYF. In DNA, the CDR3 is TGTGCCAGCAGCCTCACAGGGGCTGGAAACACCATATATTTT.

The genes are TRBV24-1 and TRBJ1-5; D not certain. Trimming took off 0 bases at V and 0 bases at J, with 14 bases between the two ends. Germline V CDR1 and CDR2: KGHDR, SFDVKD. This CDR3 comprises 18 residues. The CDR3 nucleotides read TGTGCCACCAGTGATTTGCTCAGGAAAGAATATAGCAATCAGCCCCAGCATTTT. This sequence encodes CATSDLLRKEYSNQPQHF.

The chain couples TRBV25-1 to TRBJ1-1; 7 nucleotides line up with TRBD1. Germline loops: CDR1 MGHDK, CDR2 SYGVNS. V shed 5 bases, J shed 3 bases, and the junction held 3 bases outside the gene matches. The CDR3 is 13 residues long. The CDR3 DNA reads TGTGCCAGCAGTACAGGGGCCGACACTGAAGCTTTCTTT. The encoded protein is CASSTGADTEAFF.

A single count supports this clone. This chain joins TRBV2 and TRBJ1-4; no definite D call. CDR3 length: 15 residues. Germline CDR1 SNHLY, CDR2 FYNNEI. V was cut by 6 bases and J by 8 bases, with 19 bases left in between. The CDR3 reads CASSPRASLVEKLFF. Written as DNA, the CDR3 is TGTGCCAGCAGCCCGAGGGCCAGTCTAGTGGAAAAACTGTTTTTT.

The genes are TRBV19 and TRBJ1-2; tentatively, D is TRBD1 (5 bases). The germline V gene has CDR1 LNHDA and CDR2 SQIVND (reference sequence). Trimming took 7 bases from V and 5 from J, leaving 14 bases between them. This CDR3 spans 13 amino acids. CDR3 protein: CASNEGLGYGYTF. DNA for the CDR3: TGTGCCAGTAATGAGGGGCTTGGGTATGGCTACACCTTC.

CDR3 in DNA: TGCGCCAGCAAATCCGGGACGGCTAATAATTCACCCCTCCACTTT. Translated, it gives CASKSGTANNSPLHF. This rearrangement joins TRBV5-1 to TRBJ1-6, with TRBD1 as a possible D gene (5 bases). Trimming took off 6 bases at V and 5 bases at J, with 15 bases between the two ends. The CDR3 covers 15 residues. The germline gives CDR1 SGHRS, CDR2 YFSETQ.

The V and J genes are TRBV19 and TRBJ2-2, with 11 bases aligning to TRBD1. The V gene end was trimmed by 3 bases and the J gene end by 5 bases; junction bases not matched to a gene: 2. This CDR3 has 15 amino acids. Per germline, CDR1 LNHDA and CDR2 SQIVND (reference sequence). The CDR3, as DNA: TGTGCCAGTAGTATCGGGACAGGGGGGACCGGGGAGCTGTTTTTT. Residues: CASSIGTGGTGELFF. Drawing the rest from reference TRBV19 and TRBJ2-2, the complete variable domain is DGGITQSPKYLFRKEGQNVTLSCEQNLNHDAMYWYRQDPGQGLRLIYYSQIVNDFQKGDIAEGYSVSREKKESFPLTVTSAQKNPTAFYLCASSIGTGGTGELFFGEGSRLTVL.